These 15 T cell receptor beta chains came from one sample sequenced in a study of beta chain features in type 1 diabetes (dated by TCRdb to between 2017 and 2018). What the authors observed across the whole study: In all four CD4+ subsets, TCRB CDR3 length was moderately but significantly shorter in type 1 diabetes patients.

Library preparation used the immunoSEQ multiplex PCR assay. All of the isolated RNA was reverse transcribed with the High Capacity cDNA Reverse Transcription Kit, so expressed TCRB transcripts were sequenced. As stored in TCRdb, this immuneACCESS dataset retains in-frame rearrangements with V and J assigned. A fraction of the clones does not appear; measured against another copy, unresolved V genes explain less than half of the discrepancy, and the remainder lacks a known reason. Across this sample there are 200,000 to 250,000 clones, with approximately 15% seen only once. The top ten clonotypes cover almost 0.02% of the sample. Their target antigens are unknown. Sequenced sample: naive CD4+ T cells from blood. The sample's cell subset or site label, in plain terms: true naive CD4+ T cells. All receptors derive from a man younger than 45 with type 1 diabetes.

The chain joins TRBV27 to TRBJ2-7, with 7 bases matching TRBD2. V was pared by 6 bases and J by 0 bases, with 5 bases of the junction left unmatched. The CDR3 totals 14 residues. In germline, CDR1 is MNHEY, CDR2 SMNVEV (reference sequence). The CDR3 coding sequence is TGTGCCAGCAGGCTAGCGGTAAGCTCCTACGAGCAGTACTTC. Protein product: CASRLAVSSYEQYF.

The J gene is TRBJ2-4, the V gene TRBV5-1; 9 nucleotides align to TRBD1. With V trimmed by 5 bases and J by 7 bases, 13 bases remained unmatched. The CDR3 sequence is 16 residues long. CDR1 is SGHRS, CDR2 YFSETQ, per germline. CDR3: CASSSGDRQGGNIQYF. DNA for the CDR3: TGCGCCAGCAGTTCTGGAGACCGACAGGGGGGGAACATTCAGTACTTC.

In this sample, this clone turned up a few times. The chain recombines TRBV19 with TRBJ2-7; the D gene is possibly TRBD2 (7 bases). Germline loops: CDR1 LNHDA, CDR2 SQIVND (reference sequence). Trimming shortened V by 3 bases and J by 1 base, and 10 bases separated the two germline ends. The CDR3 length is 14 residues. The CDR3 coding sequence is TGTGCCAGTAGTATGGGAGGGGGTTCCTACGAGCAGTACTTC. Encoded protein: CASSMGGGSYEQYF.

The CDR3 coding sequence is TGTGCCAGCAGCCAAGATGGACTTAGGGAGGCTCCTTACGAGCAGTACTTC. Translated: CASSQDGLREAPYEQYF. V is TRBV4-2 and J is TRBJ2-7; the D gene is possibly TRBD2 (6 bases). This CDR3 has 17 amino acids. Trimming removed 0 bases at V and 4 bases at J, with 19 bases between. Germline V CDR1 and CDR2: LGHNA, YNFKEQ.

V and J are TRBV4-1 and TRBJ2-2; 8 nucleotides agree with TRBD1. The V gene end was trimmed by 4 bases and the J gene end by 5 bases; junction bases not matched to a gene: 6. Germline loops: CDR1 MGHRA, CDR2 YSYEKL. The CDR3 spans 15 residues. CDR3 DNA sequence: TGCGCCAGCAGCCTAAGACAGGGGCTAACCGGGGAGCTGTTTTTT. Translation: CASSLRQGLTGELFF.

This sequence joins TRBV21-1 and TRBJ2-5; the listed D gene, TRBD2, was not tested against the DNA. TRBV21-1 constitutes a pseudogene. The CDR3 has 14 amino acids. CDR3 sequence: CASSSEPREETQYF. The CDR3 nucleotides read TGTGCCAGCAGCAGTGAGCCCCGAGAAGAGACCCAGTACTTC.

This clone was counted only a few times. V is TRBV10-3 and J is TRBJ2-7, with 8 bases matching TRBD1. The CDR3 has 13 residues. V shed 6 bases and J 1 base; nucleotides not matched to a gene: 2. Germline lookup yields CDR1 ENHRY and CDR2 SYGVKD. The CDR3 is CAISRQGSYEQYF. CDR3 DNA sequence: TGTGCCATCAGCCGACAGGGGTCCTACGAGCAGTACTTC.

This clone was detected a few times. This rearrangement joins TRBV9 to TRBJ2-2; the match to TRBD2 covers 8 bases. Germline values: CDR1 SGDLS, CDR2 YYNGEE. Unmatched junction bases numbered 2, after V lost 4 bases and J lost 0 bases. This CDR3 region has 15 residues. As DNA, the CDR3 is TGTGCCAGCAGCACTAGCGGATCGAACACCGGGGAGCTGTTTTTT. Translated: CASSTSGSNTGELFF.

This clone was picked up a small number of times. This sequence joins TRBV30 and TRBJ1-2; 11 bases are a match to TRBD1. Germline CDR1 GTSNPN, CDR2 SVGIG (reference sequence). The ends lost 4 bases at V and 3 bases at J; junction bases unmatched: 4. The length of the CDR3 is 14 residues. The CDR3 bases are TGTGCCTGGACCCCGGACAGGGGGCACTATGGCTACACCTTC. It encodes CAWTPDRGHYGYTF.

Regarding this clone: The sample carries other DNA sequences with the same CDR3. The chain carries TRBV11-2 and TRBJ1-1, with D possibly matching TRBD1 (5 bases). Trimming stripped 1 base from V and 3 bases from J, with 9 bases between. This CDR3 has 14 residues. Germline V lookup: CDR1 SGHAT, CDR2 FQNNGV. The chain's CDR3 is CASSLVGGDTEAFF. DNA for the CDR3: TGTGCCAGCAGCTTAGTCGGGGGAGACACTGAAGCTTTCTTT. Full variable domain (missing parts from reference TRBV11-2 and TRBJ1-1): EAGVAQSPRYKIIEKRQSVAFWCNPISGHATLYWYQQILGQGPKLLIQFQNNGVVDDSQLPKDRFSAERLKGVDSTLKIQPAKLEDSAVYLCASSLVGGDTEAFFGQGTRLTVV.

This clone occurred a few times. V and J are TRBV9 and TRBJ1-1; tentatively, D is TRBD1 (6 bases). The CDR3 length is 16 residues. Between the trimmed V and J ends, which lost 0 bases and 2 bases, there was a span of 14 bases. CDR1 is SGDLS, CDR2 YYNGEE, per germline. This chain's CDR3 is CASSVGLGQGNTEAFF. Written as DNA, the CDR3 is TGTGCCAGCAGCGTAGGGTTGGGACAAGGAAACACTGAAGCTTTCTTT.

The rearrangement uses TRBV11-2 and TRBJ2-3; D perhaps matches TRBD2 (6 bases). The germline V and J ends were trimmed by 1 base and 4 bases, with 15 bases remaining between them. CDR1 SGHAT and CDR2 FQNNGV come from the germline V gene. There are 16 residues in the CDR3. CDR3 in DNA: TGTGCCAGCAGCTTAGCCCTAGGGACTTATGCAGATACGCAGTATTTT. Residues: CASSLALGTYADTQYF.

This clone occurred a few times. This sequence joins TRBV18 and TRBJ2-1; 8 nucleotides match TRBD1. After removal of 0 bases from V and 10 bases from J, the junction contained 8 bases not matched to a gene. This CDR3 is 15 amino acids long. The germline V gene encodes CDR1 KGHSH and CDR2 LQKENI. The CDR3, as DNA: TGTGCCAGCTCACCACCGGGTCAGGGGGCAGAAGAGCAGTTCTTC. It translates to CASSPPGQGAEEQFF.

This clone was seen a few times. The chain is built from TRBV7-9 and TRBJ2-3; 10 nucleotides agree with TRBD1. After removal of 0 bases from V and 3 bases from J, the junction contained 3 bases not matched to a gene. CDR3 size: 16 residues. Germline assignment: CDR1 SEHNR and CDR2 FQNEAQ (reference sequence). The CDR3 here is CASSLAGTGDTDTQYF. The CDR3 coding sequence is TGTGCCAGCAGCTTAGCCGGGACAGGGGATACAGATACGCAGTATTTT.

This clone was counted a few times. This chain uses TRBV5-6 with TRBJ1-5; D unresolved. Looked up from germline, CDR1 is SGHDT and CDR2 is YYEEEE. CDR3 length: 16 amino acids. Trimming took 4 bases from V and 0 from J, leaving 14 bases between them. This CDR3 reads CASSSRSGISNQPQHF. The CDR3 coding sequence is TGTGCCAGCAGCAGCCGGTCCGGGATTAGCAATCAGCCCCAGCATTTT.